This T cell receptor (beta chain) comes out of a study of glioma-infiltrating T cells after dendritic cell vaccination. Broader study findings: The cohort had few patients with full blood and tumor sets.

As to this clone: The antigen is unknown.

Clones were read by immunoSEQ multiplex PCR, and TCRdb kept only the in-frame ones, dropping some. Among about 92,000 clones, just over 85% were seen once, and the ten largest hold approximately 14%. After removal of 7 bases from V and 3 bases from J, the junction contained 11 bases not matched to a gene. CDR3 size: 15 residues. The sequence was obtained from a human donor with glioblastoma. The rearrangement joins TRBV23-1 to TRBJ1-1; TRBD1 matches 7 bases. TRBV23-1 is an ORF, and what it does is uncertain. Source: blood, taken before dendritic cell vaccination. The CDR3 loop reads CASNRQGTRYTEAFF. CDR3 DNA: TGCGCCAGCAACCGACAGGGCACTCGGTACACTGAAGCTTTCTTT.